These T cell receptor beta chains were read from a single sample in a study of blood T cell repertoires in COVID-19. The method was immunoSEQ multiplex PCR; TCRdb's version includes in-frame clones alone and lacks a portion of them. The table records about 73,000 clones, 82% of them present only once. Sequenced input: peripheral blood. The receptors come from a woman aged 55-69 years with acute or convalescent COVID-19. CDR3s include the opening cysteine and the closing phenylalanine or tryptophan. Fields, in order: J gene, clone size, CDR3 length, V gene, D gene, CDR3 DNA, CDR3 protein. The D gene is left open where the match is weak. Clone size is given for some rows only: seen once, a few or many times, or a class if the clone is expanded.

TRBJ2-3 - 16 TRBV14 TRBD2 TGTGCCAGCAGTCACTTTAGCGGGCCTCGCACAGATACGCAGTATTTT CASSHFSGPRTDTQYF
TRBJ1-1 - 14 TRBV7-9 - TGTGCCAGCAGCTTAGAAATTGGCCGACATTCAGCTTTCTTT CASSLEIGRHSAFF
TRBJ1-3 - 15 TRBV7-6 - TGTGCCAGCAGCCCCCGTGTTGGCCGCGGAAACACCATATATTTT CASSPRVGRGNTIYF
TRBJ1-3 - 15 TRBV5-5 TRBD1 TGTGCCAGCAGCTTGGCGGGACAGGGAGGAAACACCATATATTTT CASSLAGQGGNTIYF
TRBJ2-7 - 12 TRBV29-1 TRBD1 TGCAGCGCCGCAGACAGGGTCCTACAGCAGTACTTC CSAADRVLQQYF
TRBJ2-2 - 15 TRBV18 - TGTGCCAGCTCACCCGGGAACTCGAACACCGGGGAGCTGTTTTTT CASSPGNSNTGELFF
TRBJ1-1 - 12 TRBV4-1 - TGCGCCAGCAGCCAAGGCGGGTACGGGGCTTTCTTT CASSQGGYGAFF
TRBJ2-7 - 14 TRBV5-1 TRBD1 TGCGCCAGCAGCTTGGATGACAGGGGCGGAGAGCAGTACTTC CASSLDDRGGEQYF
TRBJ2-5 once 14 TRBV18 - TGTGCCAGCTCACCACCTGGCCAACAAGAGACCCAGTACTTC CASSPPGQQETQYF
TRBJ1-3 - 15 TRBV2 TRBD1 TGTGCCAGCACCCACCGGGACAGGGTGGGAAACACCATATATTTT CASTHRDRVGNTIYF
TRBJ1-5 - 15 TRBV5-8 - TGTGCCAGCAGCTCGGACCCGGGGGGCAATCAGCCCCAGCATTTT CASSSDPGGNQPQHF
TRBJ2-7 - 13 TRBV3-1/TRBV3-2 - TGTGCCAGCAGCCATTCCCCCCCAGGGGAGCAGTACTTC CASSHSPPGEQYF
TRBJ2-7 - 12 TRBV29-1 - TGCAGCGTTGTTCCGGGGGCCTACGAGCAGTACTTC CSVVPGAYEQYF
TRBJ2-5 once 15 TRBV9 - TGTGCCAGCAGCGTAGACACGGGGAGAGGAGAGACCCAGTACTTC CASSVDTGRGETQYF
TRBJ2-7 - 15 TRBV15 TRBD2 TGTGCCACCAGCAGAGAAAGAGCGGGAGCCAGCGAGCAGTACTTC CATSRERAGASEQYF
TRBJ2-1 - 17 TRBV7-9 - TGTGCCAGCAGCCCAGGACTACGCCTGAGCTCCTACAATGAGCAGTTCTTC CASSPGLRLSSYNEQFF
TRBJ2-2 few 16 TRBV7-9 TRBD2 TGTGCCAGCAAGGAGGTCGGACTAGCGAACACCGGGGAGCTGTTTTTT CASKEVGLANTGELFF
TRBJ1-1 - 16 TRBV5-1 - TGCGCCAGCTTCAAAACCCCTGGTCAGTCGAACACTGAAGCTTTCTTT CASFKTPGQSNTEAFF
TRBJ2-5 - 16 TRBV2 TRBD2 TGTGCCAGCAGTGTAGGGCGGGAGGGCCAGTTGCAGACCCAGTACTTC CASSVGREGQLQTQYF
TRBJ2-4 - 19 TRBV18 TRBD2 TGTGCCAGCTCACCACCGGGACTAGCGGGAAGTTTAGCCAAAAACATTCAGTACTTC CASSPPGLAGSLAKNIQYF